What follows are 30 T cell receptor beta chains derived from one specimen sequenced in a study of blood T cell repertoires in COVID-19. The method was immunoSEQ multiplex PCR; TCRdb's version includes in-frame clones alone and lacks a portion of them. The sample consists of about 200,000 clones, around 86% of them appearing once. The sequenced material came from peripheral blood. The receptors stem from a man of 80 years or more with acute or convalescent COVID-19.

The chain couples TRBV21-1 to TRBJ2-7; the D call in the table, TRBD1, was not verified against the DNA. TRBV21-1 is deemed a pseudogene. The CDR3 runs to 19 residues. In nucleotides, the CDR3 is TGTGCCAGCAGCAAAGTGCTGGGGACAGGGGCTCTGAACCCCTACGAGCAGTACGTC. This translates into CASSKVLGTGALNPYEQYV.

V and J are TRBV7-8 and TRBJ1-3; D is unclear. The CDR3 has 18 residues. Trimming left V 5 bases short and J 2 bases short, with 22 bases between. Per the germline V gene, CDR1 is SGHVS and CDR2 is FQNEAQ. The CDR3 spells CASSQEAGPGSTGNTIYF. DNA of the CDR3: TGTGCCAGCAGCCAAGAAGCCGGCCCCGGGTCAACTGGAAACACCATATATTTT.

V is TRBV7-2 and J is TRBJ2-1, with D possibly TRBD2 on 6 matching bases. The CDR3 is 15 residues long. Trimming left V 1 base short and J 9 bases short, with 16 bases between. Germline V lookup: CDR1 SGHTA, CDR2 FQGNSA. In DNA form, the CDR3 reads TGTGCCAGCAGCTTAGGTGGCGGCGGGAAGGCTGAGCAGTTCTTC. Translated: CASSLGGGGKAEQFF.

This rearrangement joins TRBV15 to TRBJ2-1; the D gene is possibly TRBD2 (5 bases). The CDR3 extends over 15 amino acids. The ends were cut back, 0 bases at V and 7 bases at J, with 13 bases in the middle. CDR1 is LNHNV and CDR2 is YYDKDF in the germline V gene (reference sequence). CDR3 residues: CATSRDVGVGNEQFF. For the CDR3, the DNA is TGTGCCACCAGCAGAGATGTGGGAGTTGGAAATGAGCAGTTCTTC.

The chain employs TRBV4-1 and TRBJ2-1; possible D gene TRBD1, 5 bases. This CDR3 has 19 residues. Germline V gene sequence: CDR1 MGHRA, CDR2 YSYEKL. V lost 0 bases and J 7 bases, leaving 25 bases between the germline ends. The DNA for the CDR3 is TGCGCCAGCAGCCAAGACGAACTTAGGGGCGTAGGGCCAAAAAATGAGCAGTTCTTC. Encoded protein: CASSQDELRGVGPKNEQFF.

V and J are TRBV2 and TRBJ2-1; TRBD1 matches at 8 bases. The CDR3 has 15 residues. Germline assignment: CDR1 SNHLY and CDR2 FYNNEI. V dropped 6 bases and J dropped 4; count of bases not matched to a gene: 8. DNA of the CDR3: TGTGCCAGCAGGGCTCGAGGACAGGGATACAATGAGCAGTTCTTC. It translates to CASRARGQGYNEQFF.

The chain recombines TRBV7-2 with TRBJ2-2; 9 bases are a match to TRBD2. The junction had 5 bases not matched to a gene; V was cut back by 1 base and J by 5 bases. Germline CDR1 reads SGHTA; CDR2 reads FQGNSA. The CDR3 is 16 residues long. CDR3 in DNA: TGTGCCAGCAGCTTAGGAGCGGGAGGAGCAACCGGGGAGCTGTTTTTT. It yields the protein CASSLGAGGATGELFF.

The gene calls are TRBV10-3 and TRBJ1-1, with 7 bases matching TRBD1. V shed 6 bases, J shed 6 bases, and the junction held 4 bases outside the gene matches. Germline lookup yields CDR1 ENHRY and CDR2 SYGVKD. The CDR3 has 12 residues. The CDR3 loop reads CAISRQGSEAFF. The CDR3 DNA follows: TGTGCCATCAGCCGACAGGGCTCTGAAGCTTTCTTT.

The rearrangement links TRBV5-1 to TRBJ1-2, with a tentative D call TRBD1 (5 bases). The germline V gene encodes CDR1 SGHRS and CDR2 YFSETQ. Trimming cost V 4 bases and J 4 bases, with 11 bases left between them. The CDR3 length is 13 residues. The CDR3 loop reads CASSADTFYGYTF. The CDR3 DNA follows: TGCGCCAGCAGCGCGGACACCTTCTATGGCTACACCTTC.

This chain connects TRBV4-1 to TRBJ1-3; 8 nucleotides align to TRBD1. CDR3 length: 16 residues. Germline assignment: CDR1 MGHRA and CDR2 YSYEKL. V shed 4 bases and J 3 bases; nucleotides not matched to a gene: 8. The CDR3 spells CASSPDRGKGGNTIYF. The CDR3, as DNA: TGCGCCAGCAGCCCAGACAGGGGTAAAGGTGGAAACACCATATATTTT.

CDR3 region: CASSFGRGLAGDAGNEQFF. CDR3 bases: TGTGCCAGCAGCTTTGGGAGGGGACTAGCGGGAGATGCGGGTAATGAGCAGTTCTTC. The genes are TRBV5-6 and TRBJ2-1; TRBD2 matches at 14 bases. CDR1 and CDR2 (germline): SGHDT, YYEEEE. The CDR3 extends over 19 amino acids. The V and J ends lost 2 bases and 7 bases, in that order; junction bases with no gene match: 14.

CDR3 sequence reads: CASSPVYSSGANVLTF. The CDR3 DNA follows: TGCGCCAGCAGCCCGGTTTACAGTTCTGGGGCCAACGTCCTGACTTTC. This chain uses TRBV5-1 with TRBJ2-6; D gene uncertain. Per germline, CDR1 SGHRS and CDR2 YFSETQ. The V end was cut by 4 bases, the J end by 1 base, with 12 bases between. The CDR3 covers 16 residues.

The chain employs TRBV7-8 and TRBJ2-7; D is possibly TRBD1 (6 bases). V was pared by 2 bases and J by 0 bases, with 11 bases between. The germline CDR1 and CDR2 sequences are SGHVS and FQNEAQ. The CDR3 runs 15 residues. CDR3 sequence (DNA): TGTGCCAGCAGCTTACTCCAGGGGCCCTCCTACGAGCAGTACTTC. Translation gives CASSLLQGPSYEQYF.

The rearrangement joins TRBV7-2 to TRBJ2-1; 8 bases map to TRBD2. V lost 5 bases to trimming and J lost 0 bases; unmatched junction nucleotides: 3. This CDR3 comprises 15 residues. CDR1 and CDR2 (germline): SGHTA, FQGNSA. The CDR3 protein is CASSRLAGSYNEQFF. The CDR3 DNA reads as TGTGCCAGCAGCCGTCTAGCGGGCTCCTACAATGAGCAGTTCTTC.

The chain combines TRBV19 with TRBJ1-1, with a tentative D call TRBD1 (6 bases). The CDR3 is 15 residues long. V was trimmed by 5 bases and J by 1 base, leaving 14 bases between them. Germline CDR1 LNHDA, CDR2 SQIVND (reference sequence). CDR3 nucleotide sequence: TGTGCCAGTAGTTTATATGGACAGCAGAACACTGAAGCTTTCTTT. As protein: CASSLYGQQNTEAFF.

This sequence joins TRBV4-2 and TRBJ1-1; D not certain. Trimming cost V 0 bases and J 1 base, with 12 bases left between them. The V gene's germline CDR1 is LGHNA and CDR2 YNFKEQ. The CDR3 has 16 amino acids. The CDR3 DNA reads TGTGCCAGCAGCCAAGATTTAGCCAGTTCGAACACTGAAGCTTTCTTT. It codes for CASSQDLASSNTEAFF.

In DNA form, the CDR3 reads TGTGCCATCAGGGGGGACAGACCTGGAAACACCATATATTTT. It codes for CAIRGDRPGNTIYF. The V gene is TRBV10-3, the J gene TRBJ1-3; TRBD1 aligns across 7 bases. This CDR3 has 14 residues. Germline loops: CDR1 ENHRY, CDR2 SYGVKD. The V segment lost 6 bases and the J segment 2 bases; nucleotides outside the gene matches: 4.

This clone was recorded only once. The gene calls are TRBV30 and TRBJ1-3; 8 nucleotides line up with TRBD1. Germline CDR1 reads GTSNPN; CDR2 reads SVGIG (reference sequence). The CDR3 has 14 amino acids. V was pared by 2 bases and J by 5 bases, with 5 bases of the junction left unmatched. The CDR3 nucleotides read TGTGCCTGGAGTACCGGACAGGGCCGAAACACCATATATTTT. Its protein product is CAWSTGQGRNTIYF.

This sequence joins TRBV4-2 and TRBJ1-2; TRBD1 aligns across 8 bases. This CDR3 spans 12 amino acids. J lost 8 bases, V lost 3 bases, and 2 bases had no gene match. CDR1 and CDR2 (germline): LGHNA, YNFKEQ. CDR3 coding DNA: TGTGCCAGCAGCCACGACAGGGGAGGCTACACCTTC. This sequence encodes CASSHDRGGYTF.

This CDR3 is CASSHRHGLAAPRDEQFF. The CDR3 region has the DNA TGTGCCAGCAGCCACAGACACGGACTAGCGGCCCCGAGGGATGAGCAGTTCTTC. This chain connects TRBV4-2 to TRBJ2-1; 10 bases agree with TRBD2. Germline CDR1 reads LGHNA; CDR2 reads YNFKEQ. V gave up 3 bases and J gave up 8 bases; unmatched junction bases: 16. This CDR3 is built from 18 residues.

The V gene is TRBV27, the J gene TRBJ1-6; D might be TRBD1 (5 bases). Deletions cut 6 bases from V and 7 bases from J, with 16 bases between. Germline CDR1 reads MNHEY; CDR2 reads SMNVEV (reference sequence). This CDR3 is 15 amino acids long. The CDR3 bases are TGTGCCAGCAGCGGCAGGGAGGGATACAATTCACCCCTCCACTTT. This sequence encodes CASSGREGYNSPLHF.

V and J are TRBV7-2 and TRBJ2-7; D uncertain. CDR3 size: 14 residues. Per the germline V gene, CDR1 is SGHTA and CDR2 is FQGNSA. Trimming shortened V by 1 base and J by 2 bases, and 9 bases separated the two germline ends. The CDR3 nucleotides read TGTGCCAGCAGCTTAGGTCCAGGTCCCTACGAGCAGTACGTC. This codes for CASSLGPGPYEQYV.

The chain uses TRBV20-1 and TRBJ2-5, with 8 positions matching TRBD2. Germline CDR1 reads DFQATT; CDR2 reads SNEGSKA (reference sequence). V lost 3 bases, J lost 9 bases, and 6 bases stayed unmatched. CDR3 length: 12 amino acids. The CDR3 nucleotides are TGCAGTGCTAGTGATGCGGGAGGTCCCCAGTACTTC. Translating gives CSASDAGGPQYF.

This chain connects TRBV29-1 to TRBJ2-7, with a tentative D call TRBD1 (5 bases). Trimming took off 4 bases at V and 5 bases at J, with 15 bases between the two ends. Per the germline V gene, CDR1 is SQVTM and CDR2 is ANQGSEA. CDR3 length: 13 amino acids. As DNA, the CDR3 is TGCAGCGTTGTTTGGCCAGGGTTCCACGAGCAGTACTTC. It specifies CSVVWPGFHEQYF.

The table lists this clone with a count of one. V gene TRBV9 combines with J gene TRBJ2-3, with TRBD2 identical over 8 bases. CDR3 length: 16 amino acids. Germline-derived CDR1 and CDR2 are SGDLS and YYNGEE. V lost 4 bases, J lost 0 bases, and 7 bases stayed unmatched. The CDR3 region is CASSPRQRESTDTQYF. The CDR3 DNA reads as TGTGCCAGCAGCCCCCGTCAGCGGGAGAGCACAGATACGCAGTATTTT.

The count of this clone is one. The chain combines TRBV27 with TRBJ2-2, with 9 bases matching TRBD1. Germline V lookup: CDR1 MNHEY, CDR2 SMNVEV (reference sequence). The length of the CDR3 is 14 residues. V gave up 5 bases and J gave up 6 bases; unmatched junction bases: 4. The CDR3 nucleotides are TGTGCCAGCAGTGGGACAGGGAGGTCCGGGGAGCTGTTTTTT. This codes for CASSGTGRSGELFF.

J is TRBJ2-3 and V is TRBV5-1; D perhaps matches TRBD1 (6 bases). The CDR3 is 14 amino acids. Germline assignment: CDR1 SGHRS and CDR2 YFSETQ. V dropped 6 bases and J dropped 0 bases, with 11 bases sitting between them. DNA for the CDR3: TGCGCCAGCATACGGGACACTAGCACAGATACGCAGTATTTT. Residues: CASIRDTSTDTQYF.

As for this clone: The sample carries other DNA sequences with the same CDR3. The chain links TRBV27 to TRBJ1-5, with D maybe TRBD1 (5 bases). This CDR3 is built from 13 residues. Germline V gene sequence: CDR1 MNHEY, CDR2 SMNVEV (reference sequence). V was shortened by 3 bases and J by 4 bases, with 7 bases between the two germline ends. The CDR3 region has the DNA TGTGCCAGCAGTTTCGGGGGAAATCAGCCCCAGCATTTT. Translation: CASSFGGNQPQHF.

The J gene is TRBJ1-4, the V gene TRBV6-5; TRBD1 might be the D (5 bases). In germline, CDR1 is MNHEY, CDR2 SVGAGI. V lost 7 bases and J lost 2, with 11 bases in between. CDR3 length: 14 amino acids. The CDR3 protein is CASITGVTNEKLFF. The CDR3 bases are TGTGCCAGCATCACGGGGGTCACTAATGAAAAACTGTTTTTT.

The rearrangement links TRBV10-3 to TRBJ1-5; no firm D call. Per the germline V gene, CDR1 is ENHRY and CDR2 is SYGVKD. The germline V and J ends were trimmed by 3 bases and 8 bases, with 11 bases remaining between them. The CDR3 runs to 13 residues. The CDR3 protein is CAISEGSREPQHF. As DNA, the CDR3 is TGTGCCATCAGTGAAGGCTCGCGGGAGCCCCAGCATTTT.